This TCR beta chain is from a study of T-cell reconstitution after alpha-beta-depleted transplantation in children (TCRdb year 2016). Regarding the complete study: Using TCR repertoire profiling, the study quantitatively followed how T-cell immune reconstitution unfolded in children after TCRalphabeta/CD19-depleted allogeneic hematopoietic cell transplantation.

Concerning this clonotype itself: Its antigen specificity is not known. No much larger clone is present one base from it, and per-base qualities are unavailable.

The CDR3 spans 12 residues, from the cysteine through the phenylalanine. Only CDR3 DNA remains: 36 bases, in frame from the first base. V trim: 7 bases; J trim: 11 bases; unmatched bases: 10. Receptor libraries were prepared by PCR. These reads were obtained on an Illumina HiSeq 2500. Molecular barcoding was employed in the preparation of TCR libraries, with unique molecular identifiers being used to normalize TCRbeta repertoire quantification. TCRdb trimmed public reads at Q25 via fastp, called clones via MiXCR and kept in-frame beta chains. Under each unique CDR3 protein, matching rows form one entry showing the most common genes and DNA. The sample has 500,000 to 600,000 distinct CDR3 sequences on record, approximately 30% of them singletons. The ten top clones hold 2% to 3% of the sample.

The chain joins TRBV12-3 or TRBV12-4 to TRBJ1-1, with 7 central nucleotides matching TRBD1. The receptor's source is a human donor who donated a stem cell graft to a child with aplastic anemia. The specimen comprised PBMCs from the stem cell graft donor, sampled from the stem cell graft. For the CDR3, the sequence is CASTYRGSGAFF. DNA sequence: TGTGCCAGCACCTACAGGGGTTCAGGGGCTTTCTTT.